Below, 31 T cell receptor beta chains from the same sample are listed, as sequenced in a study of T-cell reconstitution after alpha-beta-depleted transplantation in children. The TCRbeta library incorporated unique molecular identifiers. TCRdb re-analysed the PCR reads in MiXCR, keeping a single row per CDR3 protein. This table has about 490,000 distinct CDR3 sequences, 8% to 11% appearing once. Sequencing used PBMCs, obtained before TCRalphabeta/CD19-depleted stem cell transplant. These receptors were collected from a child aged 2 to 10 with inherited bone marrow failure, due to receive a stem cell transplant.

This clonotype was found many times. J is TRBJ2-7 and V is TRBV12-3 or TRBV12-4; TRBD1 or TRBD2 may be the D gene (5 bases each). The CDR3 totals 14 residues. V was trimmed by 8 bases and J by 2 bases, leaving 16 bases between them. CDR3 nucleotides: TGTGCCAGCGCTGAGGGGTCGGCCACCTACGAGCAGTACTTC. Its translation is CASAEGSATYEQYF.

This clonotype occurred once. A read error may be the cause here, since a much bigger clone is one base away. The rearrangement links TRBV20-1 to TRBJ1-5, with 7 bases lining up with TRBD1. The CDR3 is 13 residues long. From germline, CDR1 is DFQATT and CDR2 SNEGSKA (reference sequence). CDR3 loop: CGARGQLNQPQHF. The DNA for the CDR3 is TGCGGTGCTAGGGGACAGCTCAATCAGCCCCAGCATTTT.

This clonotype has only a few counts. V gene TRBV6-5 combines with J gene TRBJ2-6; 8 bases are shared with TRBD1. Trimming removed 2 bases from V and 4 bases from J; junction bases left unmatched: 4. CDR1 and CDR2 (germline): MNHEY, SVGAGI. The CDR3 consists of 16 residues. The CDR3 DNA is TGTGCCAGCAGTTACCAGGGACAGGCCGGGGCCAACGTCCTGACTTTC. Its translation: CASSYQGQAGANVLTF.

This clonotype was detected many times. The chain uses TRBV15 and TRBJ2-7, with 13 nucleotides matching TRBD2. Germline V gene lookup returns CDR1 LNHNV and CDR2 YYDKDF (reference sequence). Trimming at V came to 5 bases and at J to 7 bases, leaving 5 bases not matched to a gene. This CDR3 region has 14 residues. CDR3 nucleotide sequence: TGTGCCACCAGCGTACTAGCGGGAGGGGGAGAGCAGTACTTC. This codes for CATSVLAGGGEQYF.

This clonotype was seen at least ten times. V gene TRBV14 combines with J gene TRBJ2-1; TRBD2 matches 11 bases. Trimming at V came to 0 bases and at J to 2 bases, leaving 6 bases not matched to a gene. This CDR3 region has 18 residues. Germline CDR1 is SGHDN and CDR2 is FVKESK. DNA of the CDR3: TGTGCCAGCAGCCAAGATCTGGGACTAGCGGATACCTACAATGAGCAGTTCTTC. Amino acids: CASSQDLGLADTYNEQFF.

As to this clonotype: Given a much more abundant clone one base away, this may be a read error. The gene calls are TRBV2 and TRBJ2-2; D possibly matches TRBD1 or TRBD2 (5 bases each). The CDR3 is 16 residues long. The germline V gene encodes CDR1 SNHLY and CDR2 FYNNEI. In DNA, the CDR3 is TGTGCCAGCACCACCCAGGGACCCAAGAACACCGGGGTGCTGTTTTTT. It encodes CASTTQGPKNTGVLFF.

The rearrangement joins TRBV19 to TRBJ2-7; no clear D gene. CDR3 length: 12 residues. The V end was cut by 3 bases, the J end by 6 bases, with 9 bases between. Germline-derived CDR1 and CDR2 are LNHDA and SQIVND (reference sequence). The DNA for the CDR3 is TGTGCCAGTAGTATGGTAGGGCTCGAGCAGTACTTC. This sequence encodes CASSMVGLEQYF.

On this clonotype itself: The germline gene is not matched at one end of the junction; a read error may be the cause. This chain uses TRBV12-3 or TRBV12-4 with TRBJ2-7; 11 bases fit TRBD2. The CDR3 is 15 amino acids. The CDR3 region is CANSPTSGSSYEQYF. CDR3 coding DNA: TGTGCCAACAGTCCCACTAGCGGGAGCTCCTACGAGCAGTACTTC.

The rearrangement links TRBV4-3 to TRBJ2-3; 9 nucleotides match TRBD2. The CDR3 is 18 residues long. Germline-derived CDR1 and CDR2 are LGHNA and YSLEER. Trimming took 1 base from V and 1 from J; bases not matched to a gene: 9. The CDR3 loop reads CASSQVPRLAEGTDTQYF. The CDR3 DNA is TGCGCCAGCAGCCAAGTCCCTCGACTAGCGGAGGGCACAGATACGCAGTATTTT.

This clonotype was seen ten or more times. The chain is built from TRBV20-1 and TRBJ2-3; 9 positions match TRBD2. J was trimmed by 3 bases and V by 3 bases; bases with no gene match: 7. Germline-derived CDR1 and CDR2 are DFQATT and SNEGSKA (reference sequence). This CDR3 has 15 amino acids. The CDR3 DNA follows: TGCAGTGCTAGCCCGCTAGCGGGAAGGACAGATACGCAGTATTTT. It encodes CSASPLAGRTDTQYF.

The table lists this clonotype with many counts. V and J are TRBV5-1 and TRBJ2-7, with 8 positions matching TRBD1. Per the germline V gene, CDR1 is SGHRS and CDR2 is YFSETQ. The CDR3 covers 16 residues. V trimming: 4 bases; J trimming: 1 base; junction bases outside the gene matches: 10. The CDR3 reads CASSRPDRGPSYEQYF. The CDR3, as DNA: TGCGCCAGCAGCCGCCCCGACAGGGGACCTTCCTACGAGCAGTACTTC.

Only a few counts were recorded for this clonotype. The chain is built from TRBV28 and TRBJ2-7, with unresolved D. V was clipped by 1 base and J by 4 bases, with 14 bases between them. Looked up from germline, CDR1 is MDHEN and CDR2 is SYDVKM. The CDR3 has 15 residues. The CDR3, as DNA: TGTGCCAGCAGTTTATTTTCTGGCACCGATTACGAGCAGTACTTC. The encoded protein is CASSLFSGTDYEQYF.

With respect to this clonotype: A much larger clonotype is one base distant, so this may be a read error. This sequence joins TRBV7-9 and TRBJ2-7; a weak D match, TRBD2 (6 bases). Germline CDR1 reads SEHNR; CDR2 reads FQNEAQ (reference sequence). This CDR3 region has 13 residues. In DNA form, the CDR3 reads TGTGCCAGCAGCCTCCCTAGCGTGTACGAGAAGTACTTC. Its translation: CASSLPSVYEKYF.

For this clonotype: This may be a read error, as it is one base from a much larger clone. J is TRBJ2-7 and V is TRBV4-3; 7 positions match TRBD2. This CDR3 spans 16 amino acids. J gave up 6 bases and V 3 bases, and 14 bases lay outside the gene matches. Germline CDR1 is LGHNA and CDR2 is YSLEER. The CDR3 DNA is TGCGCCAGCAGCCACGATTTCGGGATGGCGGGAGCCGAGCAGTACTTC. It is translated as CASSHDFGMAGAEQYF.

This rearrangement joins TRBV9 to TRBJ2-1; 7 bases map to TRBD2. Germline CDR1 and CDR2: SGDLS and YYNGEE. The CDR3 has 15 amino acids. V lost 0 bases to trimming and J lost 5 bases; unmatched junction nucleotides: 5. The CDR3 sequence: CASSVGGSFHNEQFF. CDR3 nucleotides: TGTGCCAGCAGCGTAGGCGGGAGCTTCCACAATGAGCAGTTCTTC.

This chain joins TRBV12-3 or TRBV12-4 and TRBJ1-1; 11 bases match TRBD1. With V trimmed by 5 bases and J by 4 bases, 6 bases remained unmatched. The CDR3 loop spans 15 amino acids. The CDR3 loop is CASSPGTGGTTEAFF. The CDR3 DNA sequence: TGTGCCAGCAGTCCCGGGACAGGGGGTACCACTGAAGCTTTCTTT.

This clonotype was observed many times. The gene calls are TRBV5-1 and TRBJ2-1; 15 bases map to TRBD2. This CDR3 is 16 amino acids long. Trimming took 4 bases from V and 9 from J; bases not matched to a gene: 8. CDR1 and CDR2 (germline): SGHRS, YFSETQ. The CDR3 here is CASSASGLAGGVEQFF. In nucleotides, the CDR3 is TGCGCCAGCAGCGCGTCGGGACTAGCGGGAGGTGTTGAGCAGTTCTTC. Together with reference TRBV5-1 and TRBJ2-1, the CDR3 gives the full variable domain: KAGVTQTPRYLIKTRGQQVTLSCSPISGHRSVSWYQQTPGQGLQFLFEYFSETQRNKGNFPGRFSGRQFSNSRSEMNVSTLELGDSALYLCASSASGLAGGVEQFFGPGTRLTVL.

This clonotype showed up many times. The chain combines TRBV29-1 with TRBJ2-1; TRBD2 agrees at 8 bases. This CDR3 has 13 amino acids. The ends lost 4 bases at V and 4 bases at J; junction bases unmatched: 3. Per germline, CDR1 SQVTM and CDR2 ANQGSEA. The chain's CDR3 is CSVGSGGYNEQFF. DNA for the CDR3: TGCAGCGTTGGGAGCGGGGGTTACAATGAGCAGTTCTTC.

The chain carries TRBV7-8 and TRBJ2-1, with D possibly being TRBD2 (5 bases). CDR1 SGHVS and CDR2 FQNEAQ come from the germline V gene. The CDR3 is 13 residues long. V dropped 5 bases and J dropped 5 bases, with 10 bases sitting between them. CDR3 DNA: TGTGCCAGCAGCGGGAGTATGAACAATGAGCAGTTCTTC. This translates into CASSGSMNNEQFF.

V usage is TRBV29-1 and J usage is TRBJ2-7; 12 nucleotides agree with TRBD2. The V and J ends lost 3 bases and 4 bases, in that order; junction bases with no gene match: 16. CDR3 size: 18 residues. Germline CDR1 reads SQVTM; CDR2 reads ANQGSEA. This CDR3 reads CSVDLTSGSGGGPYEQYF. The CDR3 nucleotides read TGCAGCGTTGACCTGACTAGCGGGAGTGGTGGTGGACCTTACGAGCAGTACTTC.

This clonotype came up a few times. The chain is built from TRBV7-2 and TRBJ1-5; D perhaps matches TRBD1 (6 bases). The CDR3 length is 15 residues. CDR1 is SGHTA, CDR2 FQGNSA, per germline. The V and J ends lost 3 bases and 3 bases respectively, with 12 bases between them. Here the CDR3 reads CASSFQDSANQPQHF. The CDR3 DNA is TGTGCCAGCAGCTTCCAGGACAGCGCCAATCAGCCCCAGCATTTT.

This clonotype was picked up many times. The chain combines TRBV28 with TRBJ2-1; TRBD1 aligns across 10 bases. The CDR3 runs to 15 residues. Germline values: CDR1 MDHEN, CDR2 SYDVKM. Germline trimming cut 4 bases from V and 6 bases from J; bases unmatched to any gene: 6. The CDR3 spells CASSWTGGTGNEQFF. CDR3 DNA sequence: TGTGCCAGCAGTTGGACAGGGGGGACTGGCAATGAGCAGTTCTTC.

The chain employs TRBV4-1 and TRBJ1-2, with a possible D match to TRBD1 (6 bases). The germline gives CDR1 MGHRA, CDR2 YSYEKL. Trimming cost V 2 bases and J 4 bases, with 14 bases left between them. This CDR3 has 15 residues. The DNA of the CDR3 is TGCGCCAGCAGCCAAAGGGCCGGACAGCCCTATGGCTACACCTTC. Protein sequence: CASSQRAGQPYGYTF.

This clonotype was seen ten or more times. This rearrangement joins TRBV28 to TRBJ2-1; TRBD2 is a possible D gene (5 bases). V lost 6 bases, J lost 3 bases, and 6 bases lay in between. CDR3 length: 12 residues. Looked up from germline, CDR1 is MDHEN and CDR2 is SYDVKM. CDR3 DNA sequence: TGTGCCAGCAGGGGAGACTACAATGAGCAGTTCTTC. Protein: CASRGDYNEQFF.

The genes are TRBV11-2 and TRBJ2-5; D uncertain. CDR3 length: 14 residues. Looked up from germline, CDR1 is SGHAT and CDR2 is FQNNGV. V was clipped by 1 base and J by 1 base, with 7 bases between them. Here the CDR3 DNA reads TGTGCCAGCAGCTTAGTCATCAGCCAAGAGACCCAGTACTTC. As protein: CASSLVISQETQYF.

This rearrangement joins TRBV6-1 to TRBJ2-4; D is possibly TRBD1 or TRBD2 (6 bases each). This CDR3 is built from 20 residues. Germline V gene lookup returns CDR1 MNHNS and CDR2 SASEGT. The V end was cut by 1 base, the J end by 7 bases, with 29 bases between. The CDR3 DNA is TGTGCCAGCAGTGAAGGGGGGGCGATATTTGCTGACGCAAACTCGAACATTCAGTACTTC. This translates into CASSEGGAIFADANSNIQYF.

This clonotype was seen a handful of times. V usage is TRBV7-9 and J usage is TRBJ2-7, with 9 nucleotides matching TRBD2. Unmatched junction bases numbered 5, after V lost 1 base and J lost 1 base. CDR1 and CDR2 from the germline V gene are SEHNR and FQNEAQ (reference sequence). The CDR3 has 16 amino acids. This chain's CDR3 is CASSLGGGRGSYEQYF. The CDR3 coding sequence is TGTGCCAGCAGCTTAGGGGGCGGGAGGGGGTCCTACGAGCAGTACTTC.

This clonotype was counted many times. CDR3 DNA sequence: TGCGCCAGCAGCTTGGTAACGGGGAGTTCTGGGGAGCAGTTCTTC. Protein sequence: CASSLVTGSSGEQFF. V and J are TRBV5-1 and TRBJ2-1, with a tentative D call TRBD2 (5 bases). Trimming cost V 0 bases and J 10 bases, with 17 bases left between them. The V gene's germline CDR1 is SGHRS and CDR2 YFSETQ. The CDR3 sequence is 15 residues long.

This clonotype was seen ten or more times. The gene calls are TRBV12-3 or TRBV12-4 and TRBJ2-3; TRBD2 matches 13 bases. J gave up 4 bases and V 3 bases, and 7 bases lay outside the gene matches. The CDR3 runs to 17 residues. CDR3 in amino acids: CASSFPLLAGGPDTQYF. In nucleotides, the CDR3 is TGTGCCAGCAGTTTCCCCTTACTAGCGGGAGGGCCAGATACGCAGTATTTT.

This clonotype was counted many times. The chain couples TRBV27 to TRBJ2-2, with TRBD1 identical over 10 bases. The CDR3 spans 14 residues. Germline V gives CDR1 MNHEY, CDR2 SMNVEV (reference sequence). V was pared by 7 bases and J by 8 bases, with 7 bases of the junction left unmatched. Here the CDR3 reads CASTPGQGFGELFF. CDR3 bases: TGTGCCAGCACCCCGGGACAGGGGTTTGGGGAGCTGTTTTTT.

About this clonotype: A much bigger clone sits one base away, suggesting this may be a read error. In this CDR3 the conserved last residue, phenylalanine or tryptophan, is missing, so a read error is likely. This chain connects TRBV29-1 to TRBJ2-2, with 8 bases lining up with TRBD1. V shed 0 bases, J shed 4 bases, and the junction held 4 bases outside the gene matches. This CDR3 is built from 15 residues. CDR1 SQVTM and CDR2 ANQGSEA come from the germline V gene. The CDR3 reads CSVEEGQGATGELFL. The CDR3 DNA follows: TGCAGCGTTGAAGAGGGGCAGGGGGCCACCGGGGAGCTGTTTCTT.